The 20 T cell receptor beta chains listed next were all sequenced from one sample in a study of T cells in localized non-small cell lung cancer. Here immunoSEQ multiplex PCR was the method, and the copy in TCRdb shows in-frame clones only, minus some. This repertoire shows approximately 29,000 clones, roughly 87% found once; its top ten account for nearly 7%. Sample: peripheral blood, taken before any cancer treatment. The receptors derive from a male donor aged 60 or over with stage I lung adenocarcinoma.

Comments on this clone: The same CDR3 arises from other DNA sequences in this sample as well. The chain joins TRBV5-1 to TRBJ2-5, with D tentatively TRBD1 (6 bases). The CDR3 length is 11 residues. Germline CDR1 SGHRS, CDR2 YFSETQ. V lost 6 bases, J lost 3 bases, and 6 bases lay in between. The CDR3: CASKGEETQYF. Written as DNA, the CDR3 is TGCGCCAGCAAGGGGGAAGAGACCCAGTACTTC.

The chain is built from TRBV6-6 and TRBJ2-1; D tentatively fits TRBD1 or TRBD2 (6 bases each). The CDR3 length is 11 residues. Per germline, CDR1 MNHNY and CDR2 SVGAGI (reference sequence). V lost 5 bases, J lost 12 bases, and 11 bases lay in between. CDR3 nucleotide sequence: TGTGCCAGCAGTCCGGGGGCGGGGCAGTTCTTC. Its translation is CASSPGAGQFF.

This chain links TRBV7-3 with TRBJ2-5; tentatively, D is TRBD1 (7 bases). The germline gives CDR1 SGHTA, CDR2 FQGTGA. V lost 5 bases, J lost 3 bases, and 10 bases lay in between. This CDR3 is built from 13 residues. Written as DNA, the CDR3 is TGTGCCAGCAGCGCGGGGACAGAAGAGACCCAGTACTTC. As protein: CASSAGTEETQYF.

The gene calls are TRBV30 and TRBJ1-6; D gene uncertain. The germline V and J ends were trimmed by 4 bases and 7 bases, with 11 bases remaining between them. The CDR3 covers 13 residues. CDR1 and CDR2 from the germline V gene are GTSNPN and SVGIG (reference sequence). The CDR3 spells CAWKGFYNSPLHF. The CDR3 region has the DNA TGTGCCTGGAAAGGATTCTACAATTCACCCCTCCACTTT. The complete variable domain, with remaining parts taken from reference TRBV30 and TRBJ1-6, reads SQTIHQWPATLVQPVGSPLSLECTVEGTSNPNLYWYRQAAGRGLQLLFYSVGIGQISSEVPQNLSASRPQDRQFILSSKKLLLSDSGFYLCAWKGFYNSPLHFGNGTRLTVT.

V and J are TRBV7-2 and TRBJ1-1; the D is unclear. The CDR3 loop spans 15 amino acids. V lost 4 bases and J 1 base, leaving 13 bases between the germline ends. Germline lookup yields CDR1 SGHTA and CDR2 FQGNSA. As DNA, the CDR3 is TGTGCCAGCAGCTCAACCGGGTGGTCGAACACTGAAGCTTTCTTT. This translates into CASSSTGWSNTEAFF.

The chain couples TRBV28 to TRBJ2-5, with TRBD1 identical over 8 bases. This CDR3 comprises 16 residues. With V trimmed by 6 bases and J by 4 bases, 13 bases remained unmatched. Germline CDR1 is MDHEN and CDR2 is SYDVKM. The CDR3, as DNA: TGTGCCAGCAGGCCCCCCGGACAGGGTAGTCGAGAGACCCAGTACTTC. Its protein product is CASRPPGQGSRETQYF.

This clone has just one count. The V and J genes are TRBV5-4 and TRBJ2-7, with D unresolved. Trimming removed 4 bases from V and 1 base from J, with 12 bases in between. CDR3 length: 14 residues. In germline, CDR1 is SGHNT, CDR2 YYREEE (reference sequence). As DNA, the CDR3 is TGTGCCAGCAGCCCGGATCTAGGGTCCTACGAGCAGTACTTC. This gives the protein CASSPDLGSYEQYF.

The gene calls are TRBV9 and TRBJ2-5, with D tentatively TRBD1 (8 bases). The CDR3 runs 15 residues. The V end lost 4 bases, the J end lost 5 bases, and 18 bases lay between the germline ends. The germline gives CDR1 SGDLS, CDR2 YYNGEE. The CDR3 coding sequence is TGTGCCAGCAGCTCCACAGGGGGGGGTGCGGAGACCCAGTACTTC. This translates into CASSSTGGGAETQYF.

The CDR3, as DNA: TGTGCCAGCAGTAATAGCCGAAGCAATCAGCCCCAGCATTTT. Translation gives CASSNSRSNQPQHF. V usage is TRBV2 and J usage is TRBJ1-5; D is ambiguous. V shed 5 bases and J shed 1 base, with 9 bases lying between them. CDR3 length: 14 amino acids. Germline V gene data show CDR1 as SNHLY and CDR2 as FYNNEI.

The rearrangement links TRBV25-1 to TRBJ2-7, with 7 nucleotides matching TRBD1. V shed 6 bases and J 5 bases; nucleotides not matched to a gene: 13. The V gene's germline CDR1 is MGHDK and CDR2 SYGVNS. This CDR3 spans 15 amino acids. The CDR3 nucleotides read TGTGCCAGCAGCGACTCGAGCAGGGGGTTGGACGAGCAGTACTTC. As protein: CASSDSSRGLDEQYF.

The J gene is TRBJ1-2, the V gene TRBV7-8, with TRBD1 as a possible D gene (5 bases). Per the germline V gene, CDR1 is SGHVS and CDR2 is FQNEAQ. The CDR3 is made up of 15 amino acids. Deletions cut 7 bases from V and 4 bases from J, with 19 bases between. This CDR3 reads CASIKGTPGGYGYTF. Written as DNA, the CDR3 is TGTGCCAGCATAAAGGGGACCCCCGGAGGCTATGGCTACACCTTC. The whole variable domain, filled in from reference TRBV7-8 and TRBJ1-2, reads GAGVSQSPRYKVAKRGQDVALRCDPISGHVSLFWYQQALGQGPEFLTYFQNEAQLDKSGLPSDRFFAERPEGSVSTLKIQRTQQEDSAVYLCASIKGTPGGYGYTFGSGTRLTVV.

This clone was seen once. V gene TRBV7-2 combines with J gene TRBJ1-4; D gene ambiguous. With 2 bases removed from V and 4 bases from J, the gap between germline ends came to 14 bases. This CDR3 contains 16 residues. Germline V CDR1 and CDR2: SGHTA, FQGNSA. In DNA form, the CDR3 reads TGTGCCAGCAGCTTAAGCTTCGGCAGACGTAATGAAAAACTGTTTTTT. Amino acids: CASSLSFGRRNEKLFF.

V and J are TRBV28 and TRBJ2-2; 9 nucleotides line up with TRBD1. The germline CDR1 and CDR2 sequences are MDHEN and SYDVKM. The CDR3 runs to 14 residues. With V trimmed by 6 bases and J by 6 bases, 5 bases remained unmatched. CDR3 residues: CASSRRTGAGELFF. CDR3 sequence (DNA): TGTGCCAGCAGCCGACGGACAGGGGCCGGGGAGCTGTTTTTT. The full variable domain, its missing parts supplied by reference TRBV28 and TRBJ2-2, is DVKVTQSSRYLVKRTGEKVFLECVQDMDHENMFWYRQDPGLGLRLIYFSYDVKMKEKGDIPEGYSVSREKKERFSLILESASTNQTSMYLCASSRRTGAGELFFGEGSRLTVL.

This clone has just one count. The rearrangement uses TRBV18 and TRBJ2-7; 10 bases match TRBD2. Germline loops: CDR1 KGHSH, CDR2 LQKENI. With V trimmed by 2 bases and J by 6 bases, 13 bases remained unmatched. The CDR3 contains 17 residues. The CDR3 protein is CASSPLLAGDTSSEQYF. The CDR3 nucleotides read TGTGCCAGCTCACCATTGCTAGCGGGGGACACATCGTCCGAGCAGTACTTC.

V and J are TRBV2 and TRBJ2-5; 9 bases match TRBD1. The CDR3 consists of 14 residues. The ends lost 5 bases at V and 9 bases at J; junction bases unmatched: 10. Germline CDR1 is SNHLY and CDR2 is FYNNEI. CDR3 sequence (DNA): TGTGCCAGCAGTCTACTACAGGGGGCCGGGGCCCAGTACTTC. Its protein product is CASSLLQGAGAQYF.

This rearrangement joins TRBV5-5 to TRBJ2-5; 12 positions agree with TRBD2. This CDR3 is 16 amino acids long. V dropped 6 bases and J dropped 1; count of bases not matched to a gene: 7. The V gene's germline CDR1 is SGHKS and CDR2 YYEKEE (reference sequence). The CDR3 reads CASKTSGGPVQETQYF. In DNA form, the CDR3 reads TGTGCCAGCAAAACTAGCGGGGGGCCCGTCCAAGAGACCCAGTACTTC. The full variable domain, with the rest looked up from reference TRBV5-5 and TRBJ2-5, is DAGVTQSPTHLIKTRGQQVTLRCSPISGHKSVSWYQQVLGQGPQFIFQYYEKEERGRGNFPDRFSARQFPNYSSELNVNALLLGDSALYLCASKTSGGPVQETQYFGPGTRLLVL.

This clone was seen a handful of times. This sequence joins TRBV28 and TRBJ2-1; tentative D call: TRBD2 (6 bases). The CDR3 has 15 amino acids. Deletions cut 2 bases from V and 6 bases from J, with 14 bases between. Germline V gene sequence: CDR1 MDHEN, CDR2 SYDVKM. The CDR3 reads CASSLGRDPVNEQFF. CDR3 DNA sequence: TGTGCCAGCAGTTTAGGGCGGGACCCAGTCAATGAGCAGTTCTTC.

The chain couples TRBV5-5 to TRBJ2-2; D gene ambiguous. Germline CDR1 and CDR2: SGHKS and YYEKEE (reference sequence). V lost 1 base, J lost 2 bases, and 3 bases lay in between. The CDR3 has 13 amino acids. The DNA for the CDR3 is TGTGCCAGCAGCTTGTTAAACACCGGGGAGCTGTTTTTT. It yields the protein CASSLLNTGELFF.

The chain has TRBV30 and TRBJ1-5, with 8 bases identical to TRBD1. The CDR3 is made up of 13 amino acids. Germline V gives CDR1 GTSNPN, CDR2 SVGIG (reference sequence). J was trimmed by 5 bases and V by 2 bases; bases with no gene match: 2. The CDR3 nucleotides are TGTGCCTGGAGTCAACAGGGGGATCAGCCCCAGCATTTT. This encodes CAWSQQGDQPQHF.

The chain combines TRBV11-2 with TRBJ2-1; D gene uncertain. The V gene lost 5 bases and the J gene lost 7 bases, with 15 bases spanning the gap. The germline gives CDR1 SGHAT, CDR2 FQNNGV. This CDR3 has 14 residues. The CDR3 here is CASSALSLGNEQFF. As DNA, the CDR3 is TGTGCCAGCAGCGCATTATCCCTGGGAAATGAGCAGTTCTTC.